This T cell receptor (beta chain) was sequenced for a study of cytomegalovirus exposure and HLA in healthy donors. V gave up 2 bases and J gave up 1 base, with 9 bases separating them. CDR1 ENHRY and CDR2 SYGVKD come from the germline V gene. The CDR3 loop spans 15 amino acids. Study conclusions and caveats: For TCR beta chains, V- and J-gene trimming was later linked to a missense DCLRE1C variant. Productive status was seen about 87% or about 30% of the time for most TCR beta V segments in an earlier analysis.

The PCR ran on 60 Vbeta and 13 Jbeta primers. Profiling relied on immunoSEQ multiplex PCR, and the TCRdb table lists in-frame clones only, not all of them. The table includes around 95,000 clones, 80% to 90% detected once. A note on this clone: As yet, its antigen is unknown.

The rearrangement joins TRBV10-3 to TRBJ1-5; a possible D gene is TRBD1 (5 bases). The clonotype originates from a man younger than 45 in good health and CMV-seropositive. Sequenced: PBMCs. The chain's CDR3 is CAISEEGESNQPQHF. DNA for the CDR3: TGTGCCATCAGTGAGGAAGGGGAAAGCAATCAGCCCCAGCATTTT.